This T cell receptor beta chain stems from a study of OX40 agonist ivuxolimab in advanced cancers. The wider study: Recorded diagnoses for dose-escalation patients were hepatocellular carcinoma, melanoma, renal cell or head and neck cancer.

Generated by immunoSEQ multiplex PCR, the TCRdb table keeps only in-frame clones and is missing some. The table lists 65,000 to 85,000 clones, 85% of them singletons. This CDR3 contains 15 residues. V shed 10 bases and J shed 3 bases, with 20 bases lying between them. Germline CDR1 SGHDT, CDR2 YYEEEE. The specimen comprised CD4+ or CD8+ T cells sorted from blood, sampled in a trial of the OX40 agonist ivuxolimab. The chain is built from TRBV5-6 and TRBJ1-5, with TRBD1 as a possible D gene (5 bases). The clonotype comes from an adult with an advanced solid tumor such as melanoma, head and neck, liver or kidney cancer. Here the CDR3 DNA reads TGTGCCCGCCAACAGGACACCGGCCCCAATCAGCCCCAGCATTTT. Translated, it gives CARQQDTGPNQPQHF.